A single sample is the source of the 23 T cell receptor beta chains below, sequenced in a study of cytotoxic CD8 clonotypes in ibrutinib-treated CLL. Some clones are missing from TCRdb's copy, which holds only in-frame ones; the method was immunoSEQ multiplex PCR. The data contain 60,000 or so clones, 57% of them singletons. The input for sequencing was PBMCs, taken after 12 months of ibrutinib treatment. These TCRs come from a human donor with chronic lymphocytic leukemia.

This rearrangement joins TRBV6-5 to TRBJ1-1; 8 bases line up with TRBD1. V dropped 4 bases and J dropped 0; count of bases not matched to a gene: 4. The CDR3 is 15 residues long. Germline V gene data show CDR1 as MNHEY and CDR2 as SVGAGI. The CDR3, as DNA: TGTGCCAGCAGTTCCGGGACAGGAGTGAACACTGAAGCTTTCTTT. Protein product: CASSSGTGVNTEAFF.

The chain joins TRBV18 to TRBJ1-2; 8 bases fit TRBD1. Germline V lookup: CDR1 KGHSH, CDR2 LQKENI. The CDR3 is 17 residues long. V dropped 6 bases and J dropped 7; count of bases not matched to a gene: 19. The CDR3: CASSYIEEQGALFGYTF. Here the CDR3 DNA reads TGTGCCAGCTCGTACATAGAGGAGCAGGGGGCGCTTTTTGGCTACACCTTC.

This clone was recorded only once. V is TRBV6-5 and J is TRBJ2-7; TRBD1 matches at 9 bases. Germline V CDR1 and CDR2: MNHEY, SVGAGI. J gave up 4 bases and V 5 bases, and 3 bases lay outside the gene matches. The CDR3 has 13 amino acids. CDR3 loop: CASSTGGGYEQYF. CDR3 DNA: TGTGCCAGCAGTACAGGGGGCGGTTACGAGCAGTACTTC.

The chain carries TRBV5-6 and TRBJ2-6; no reliable D call. The germline gives CDR1 SGHDT, CDR2 YYEEEE. The CDR3 is made up of 16 amino acids. V lost 4 bases and J lost 0, with 11 bases in between. The CDR3 sequence is CASSPVKDSGANVLTF. DNA of the CDR3: TGTGCCAGCAGCCCTGTCAAGGACTCTGGGGCCAACGTCCTGACTTTC.

The rearrangement uses TRBV6-6 and TRBJ2-7; D not resolved. CDR1 is MNHNY and CDR2 is SVGAGI in the germline V gene (reference sequence). The CDR3 sequence is 14 residues long. V lost 1 base and J 6 bases, leaving 13 bases between the germline ends. The CDR3 DNA sequence: TGTGCCAGCAGTTACTATCACAATAGGGCCGAGCAGTACTTC. Translated: CASSYYHNRAEQYF.

The chain carries TRBV14 and TRBJ2-1, with 10 bases lining up with TRBD2. CDR3 length equals 15 residues. V was clipped by 4 bases and J by 10 bases; unmatched bases: 10. The germline V gene encodes CDR1 SGHDN and CDR2 FVKESK. CDR3 coding DNA: TGTGCCAGCAGCCGCCCGGGACTAGCGTCGAGGGAGCAGTTCTTC. Translation gives CASSRPGLASREQFF. Variable domain in full (rest from reference TRBV14 and TRBJ2-1): EAGVTQFPSHSVIEKGQTVTLRCDPISGHDNLYWYRRVMGKEIKFLLHFVKESKQDESGMPNNRFLAERTGGTYSTLKVQPAELEDSGVYFCASSRPGLASREQFFGPGTRLTVL.

The V and J genes are TRBV11-2 and TRBJ2-3, with D unresolved. The CDR3 loop spans 16 amino acids. V lost 4 bases and J lost 0, with 14 bases in between. The germline CDR1 and CDR2 sequences are SGHAT and FQNNGV. CDR3 amino acids: CASSYRVGFSTDTQYF. As DNA, the CDR3 is TGTGCCAGCAGCTACCGGGTGGGATTTAGCACAGATACGCAGTATTTT.

V gene TRBV6-5 combines with J gene TRBJ1-2, with 9 nucleotides matching TRBD1. Germline V gives CDR1 MNHEY, CDR2 SVGAGI. The CDR3 spans 14 residues. J was trimmed by 8 bases and V by 5 bases; bases with no gene match: 9. Here the CDR3 DNA reads TGTGCCAGCAGTGCCGGGACAGGGCCTCGCGGCTACACCTTC. Amino acids: CASSAGTGPRGYTF.

This clone was seen a few times. This sequence joins TRBV5-6 and TRBJ2-5; D ambiguous. Trimming took off 1 base at V and 2 bases at J, with 12 bases between the two ends. This CDR3 region has 15 residues. Looked up from germline, CDR1 is SGHDT and CDR2 is YYEEEE. The CDR3 DNA is TGTGCCAGCAGCTTGTATGGTAACTTTCAAGAGACCCAGTACTTC. The encoded protein is CASSLYGNFQETQYF.

This clone has just a few counts. The chain uses TRBV28 and TRBJ2-3, with TRBD2 matching over 7 bases. Losses at the gene ends were 5 bases for V and 0 bases for J; bases not matched to a gene: 5. CDR3 length equals 15 residues. CDR1 and CDR2 from the germline V gene are MDHEN and SYDVKM. In DNA, the CDR3 is TGTGCCAGCAGTGGGAGCGGGGCAAGCACAGATACGCAGTATTTT. It is translated as CASSGSGASTDTQYF.

The rearrangement joins TRBV28 to TRBJ1-2; maybe TRBD1 (6 bases). The CDR3 covers 14 residues. V was pared by 7 bases and J by 8 bases, with 20 bases between. Germline V gives CDR1 MDHEN, CDR2 SYDVKM. The CDR3 loop is CASIPSSGAEGYTF. The DNA of the CDR3 is TGTGCCAGCATTCCCTCTTCGGGGGCGGAGGGCTACACCTTC.

A few counts support this clone. The rearrangement joins TRBV6-6 to TRBJ1-1, with 7 bases identical to TRBD1. There are 14 residues in the CDR3. CDR1 and CDR2 (germline): MNHNY, SVGAGI (reference sequence). With 5 bases clipped from V and 7 bases from J, the junction kept 10 bases outside the gene matches. The CDR3, as DNA: TGTGCCAGCAGTCCCGGGACAGAAGTTTTTGAAGCTTTCTTT. This encodes CASSPGTEVFEAFF.

The V gene is TRBV18, the J gene TRBJ2-3; 11 nucleotides match TRBD2. After removal of 2 bases from V and 2 bases from J, the junction contained 6 bases not matched to a gene. Germline CDR1 is KGHSH and CDR2 is LQKENI. The CDR3 extends over 17 amino acids. CDR3 sequence reads: CASSPSGTSGFTDTQYF. CDR3 DNA: TGTGCCAGCTCACCAAGCGGGACTAGCGGCTTCACAGATACGCAGTATTTT. Drawing the rest from reference TRBV18 and TRBJ2-3, the complete variable domain is NAGVMQNPRHLVRRRGQEARLRCSPMKGHSHVYWYRQLPEEGLKFMVYLQKENIIDESGMPKERFSAEFPKEGPSILRIQQVVRGDSAAYFCASSPSGTSGFTDTQYFGPGTRLTVL.

The chain links TRBV5-1 to TRBJ1-1; 7 nucleotides agree with TRBD1. V lost 7 bases to trimming and J lost 1 base; unmatched junction nucleotides: 7. The CDR3 consists of 14 residues. Germline CDR1 and CDR2: SGHRS and YFSETQ. The CDR3 coding sequence is TGCGCCAGCTTTGAGGGGACAGCGAACACTGAAGCTTTCTTT. This encodes CASFEGTANTEAFF.

J is TRBJ2-3 and V is TRBV7-9; 9 nucleotides align to TRBD2. Germline CDR1 and CDR2: SEHNR and FQNEAQ (reference sequence). J gave up 3 bases and V 4 bases, and 11 bases lay outside the gene matches. The CDR3 is 17 residues long. CDR3 coding DNA: TGTGCCAGCAGCTCTCCCCGAGCGGGGGGCGGGACAGATACGCAGTATTTT. Amino acid sequence: CASSSPRAGGGTDTQYF. The variable domain in full, with the rest retrieved from reference TRBV7-9 and TRBJ2-3, is DTGVSQNPRHKITKRGQNVTFRCDPISEHNRLYWYRQTLGQGPEFLTYFQNEAQLEKSRLLSDRFSAERPKGSFSTLEIQRTEQGDSAMYLCASSSPRAGGGTDTQYFGPGTRLTVL.

The rearrangement links TRBV6-5 to TRBJ2-7; D is undetermined. The CDR3 has 12 residues. Trimming left V 4 bases short and J 3 bases short, with 7 bases between. Germline assignment: CDR1 MNHEY and CDR2 SVGAGI. The CDR3, as DNA: TGTGCCAGCAGTTCCCGAGGCTACGAGCAGTACTTC. This encodes CASSSRGYEQYF.

This clone was seen a handful of times. The V gene is TRBV10-2, the J gene TRBJ2-7; D possibly uses TRBD1 or TRBD2 (5 bases each). Germline CDR1 reads WSHSY; CDR2 reads SAAADI. The CDR3 has 16 amino acids. V dropped 7 bases and J dropped 0 bases, with 19 bases sitting between them. The CDR3 is CASIRDVRAGSYEQYF. The CDR3 bases are TGCGCCAGCATTAGGGACGTCAGGGCGGGCTCCTACGAGCAGTACTTC.

This clone qualifies as medium-sized. The rearrangement joins TRBV25-1 to TRBJ1-5, with a possible D match to TRBD1 (6 bases). The CDR3 extends over 14 amino acids. The germline V gene has CDR1 MGHDK and CDR2 SYGVNS. Between the trimmed V and J ends, which lost 4 bases and 6 bases, there was a span of 13 bases. CDR3 nucleotide sequence: TGTGCCAGCAGTGCACAGGGCTGGGTTCAGCCCCAGCATTTT. Translating it yields CASSAQGWVQPQHF.

Ten or more counts support this clone. This chain connects TRBV6-1 to TRBJ1-2, with TRBD1 identical over 8 bases. Germline trimming cut 7 bases from V and 5 bases from J; bases unmatched to any gene: 3. The CDR3 consists of 12 residues. Germline lookup yields CDR1 MNHNS and CDR2 SASEGT. The CDR3 DNA reads as TGTGCCAGCACAGGGGGCGAGTATGGCTACACCTTC. Its protein is CASTGGEYGYTF.

This clone was seen more than once but under ten times. This chain uses TRBV6-5 with TRBJ2-1, with 11 bases fitting TRBD2. Germline V CDR1 and CDR2: MNHEY, SVGAGI. V shed 0 bases and J 9 bases; nucleotides not matched to a gene: 7. The CDR3 spans 16 residues. The CDR3 sequence is CASSYSFSGRVLEQFF. CDR3 nucleotides: TGTGCCAGCAGTTACTCCTTTAGCGGGAGGGTTCTTGAGCAGTTCTTC.

This chain joins TRBV6-1 and TRBJ1-6; the match to TRBD1 covers 10 bases. Germline CDR1 is MNHNS and CDR2 is SASEGT. Trimming cost V 6 bases and J 7 bases; bases outside gene matches: 6. The CDR3 consists of 15 residues. CDR3 residues: CASRTDRGGNSPLHF. CDR3 coding DNA: TGTGCCAGCAGGACGGACAGGGGGGGGAATTCACCCCTCCACTTT.

The V call is TRBV5-5, the J call TRBJ1-1; 10 bases map to TRBD1. J gave up 0 bases and V 3 bases, and 11 bases lay outside the gene matches. Germline V lookup: CDR1 SGHKS, CDR2 YYEKEE (reference sequence). The CDR3 covers 18 residues. As DNA, the CDR3 is TGTGCCAGCAGCTATGGGACAGGGGTAAGTCTCATGAACACTGAAGCTTTCTTT. This encodes CASSYGTGVSLMNTEAFF.

This clone was observed a single time. This rearrangement joins TRBV7-2 to TRBJ2-2; D unclear. Germline V CDR1 and CDR2: SGHTA, FQGNSA. The CDR3 spans 11 residues. V was pared by 6 bases and J by 7 bases, with 6 bases between. The CDR3 nucleotides read TGTGCCAGCAGTACCCGCGGGGAGCTGTTTTTT. This sequence encodes CASSTRGELFF.